The 32 T cell receptor beta chains below all came from one sample that was sequenced in a study of T cells expressing NK-cell markers. TCRdb reanalyzed the 5' RACE reads and collapses them to one entry per CDR3 protein, without DNA. The sample spans 300,000 or so distinct CDR3 sequences; the ten largest clones claim roughly 4.2%. Sequenced input: blood T cells: a sorted CD56 or NKG2C T cell subset, CD4+ or CD8+ T cells, or bulk PBMC T cells (not recorded which). Receptor source: a woman between 18 and 75 years old in good health.

The gene calls are TRBV7-9 and TRBJ2-2. Germline lookup yields CDR1 SEHNR and CDR2 FQNEAQ (reference sequence). This CDR3 has 13 amino acids. The chain's CDR3 is CASSPDRWRELFF.

This chain links TRBV7-9 with TRBJ2-3; no DNA is available, so the TRBD2 call from TCRdb remains unchecked. Germline V CDR1 and CDR2: SEHNR, FQNEAQ (reference sequence). There are 16 residues in the CDR3. CDR3 amino acids: CASSHLELAGTPTQYF.

The V and J genes are TRBV20-1 and TRBJ2-1; with no DNA, the TCRdb D assignment of TRBD1 cannot be verified. The CDR3 runs 17 residues. Germline lookup yields CDR1 DFQATT and CDR2 SNEGSKA (reference sequence). CDR3 in amino acids: CSARDPRDPQPYNEQFF.

V and J are TRBV4-2 and TRBJ1-1; checking the TCRdb D call of TRBD1 is not possible without DNA. The germline CDR1 and CDR2 sequences are LGHNA and YNFKEQ. The CDR3 has 15 residues. The CDR3 loop reads CASSRKKGGNTEAFF.

The chain links TRBV7-9 to TRBJ1-6; TCRdb returns TRBD1, unconfirmable since there is no DNA. Germline CDR1 and CDR2: SEHNR and FQNEAQ (reference sequence). The CDR3 length is 14 residues. This chain's CDR3 is CASSSRQGNSPLHF.

The chain carries TRBV4-3 and TRBJ2-6; without DNA, the TCRdb call of TRBD1 cannot be checked. Germline CDR1 reads LGHNA; CDR2 reads YSLEER. The CDR3 is 19 amino acids. This chain's CDR3 is CASSQDAGQGTSGANVLTF.

The gene calls are TRBV11-3 and TRBJ2-2; TCRdb reports TRBD1, a call that lacks DNA to check it against. The CDR3 extends over 16 amino acids. Germline V gives CDR1 SGHNT, CDR2 YENEEA. The CDR3 region is CASSKTTGQGTGELFF.

V is TRBV7-9 and J is TRBJ2-3; TCRdb gives TRBD1 as the D gene, but with no DNA this cannot be confirmed. CDR3 length: 15 amino acids. Germline V gives CDR1 SEHNR, CDR2 FQNEAQ (reference sequence). The CDR3 region is CASSVAGGPTDTQYF. Filled out from reference TRBV7-9 and TRBJ2-3, the complete variable domain reads DTGVSQNPRHKITKRGQNVTFRCDPISEHNRLYWYRQTLGQGPEFLTYFQNEAQLEKSRLLSDRFSAERPKGSFSTLEIQRTEQGDSAMYLCASSVAGGPTDTQYFGPGTRLTVL.

The chain joins TRBV20-1 to TRBJ2-7; TCRdb's D call of TRBD1 is untestable without DNA. This CDR3 spans 15 amino acids. Germline CDR1 reads DFQATT; CDR2 reads SNEGSKA (reference sequence). The CDR3 reads CSLGVGWTGKYEQYF.

The V and J genes are TRBV20-1 and TRBJ2-3; the TCRdb D gene call, TRBD2, has no DNA to confirm it. The germline CDR1 and CDR2 sequences are DFQATT and SNEGSKA (reference sequence). The CDR3 extends over 14 amino acids. The CDR3 reads CSAVRLARTDTQYF.

The V gene is TRBV20-1, the J gene TRBJ2-5; without DNA, the TCRdb call of TRBD2 cannot be checked. The CDR3 is 11 amino acids. Germline assignment: CDR1 DFQATT and CDR2 SNEGSKA (reference sequence). CDR3 sequence reads: CSAQARETQYF.

This chain uses TRBV6-1 with TRBJ2-2; without DNA, the TCRdb call of TRBD1 cannot be checked. The CDR3 consists of 14 residues. Germline values: CDR1 MNHNS, CDR2 SASEGT. The CDR3 here is CASRTPRAPGELFF.

The gene calls are TRBV20-1 and TRBJ2-1; checking the TCRdb D call of TRBD1 is not possible without DNA. Germline V gives CDR1 DFQATT, CDR2 SNEGSKA (reference sequence). The CDR3 runs 12 residues. The CDR3 here is CSAREVGHEQFF.

This chain links TRBV20-1 with TRBJ1-1. This CDR3 region has 11 residues. CDR1 is DFQATT, CDR2 SNEGSKA, per germline (reference sequence). This CDR3 is CSAKPTTEAFF.

J is TRBJ2-7 and V is TRBV5-1. The V gene's germline CDR1 is SGHRS and CDR2 YFSETQ. There are 13 residues in the CDR3. The chain's CDR3 is CASSLASGYEQYF.

This chain uses TRBV6-6 with TRBJ1-1. CDR3 length equals 12 residues. From germline, CDR1 is MNHNY and CDR2 SVGAGI (reference sequence). The CDR3 here is CASMGMNTEAFF.

The rearrangement joins TRBV23-1 to TRBJ1-2; TCRdb returns TRBD1, unconfirmable since there is no DNA. TRBV23-1 is labeled an ORF, and its function is uncertain. The CDR3 extends over 16 amino acids. The CDR3 here is CASSQSLGGPPYGYTF.

V gene TRBV10-1 combines with J gene TRBJ2-3. This CDR3 has 15 residues. CDR1 WNHNN and CDR2 SYGVQD come from the germline V gene (reference sequence). The CDR3: CASSEHGGVTDTQYF.

V gene TRBV11-2 combines with J gene TRBJ1-2; the TCRdb D gene call, TRBD1, has no DNA to confirm it. There are 16 residues in the CDR3. Germline CDR1 reads SGHAT; CDR2 reads FQNNGV. The CDR3 spells CASSQVKQGAIYGYTF.

V gene TRBV12-3 or TRBV12-4 combines with J gene TRBJ2-1. The CDR3 runs to 14 residues. The CDR3 is CASRDRGSLSEQFF.

This sequence joins TRBV2 and TRBJ2-7; TCRdb lists TRBD1, though no DNA is available to test this call. The CDR3 totals 13 residues. The V gene's germline CDR1 is SNHLY and CDR2 FYNNEI. CDR3 protein: CASRLAGAYEQYF.

The chain is built from TRBV20-1 and TRBJ2-2. Germline V gene sequence: CDR1 DFQATT, CDR2 SNEGSKA (reference sequence). The length of the CDR3 is 11 residues. CDR3 sequence reads: CSARDVGELFF.

The V gene is TRBV19, the J gene TRBJ2-3. The CDR3 runs 14 residues. Germline V gene sequence: CDR1 LNHDA, CDR2 SQIVND (reference sequence). This chain's CDR3 is CASSDRPKEDTQYF.

V gene TRBV29-1 combines with J gene TRBJ2-5; lacking DNA, the TRBD2 call made by TCRdb goes unchecked. This CDR3 has 13 amino acids. From germline, CDR1 is SQVTM and CDR2 ANQGSEA. CDR3 region: CSAALRGAETQYF.

V gene TRBV12-3 or TRBV12-4 combines with J gene TRBJ2-1; TCRdb's D call, TRBD2, is unchecked because there is no DNA. The CDR3 sequence is 15 residues long. CDR3: CASSRTSGSYNEQFF.

This chain links TRBV11-2 with TRBJ2-2; the D gene TCRdb calls, TRBD1, cannot be checked with no DNA. The germline gives CDR1 SGHAT, CDR2 FQNNGV. The CDR3 is 16 residues long. CDR3: CASNKWGAVSTGELFF.

This chain links TRBV29-1 with TRBJ2-5. Per the germline V gene, CDR1 is SQVTM and CDR2 is ANQGSEA. This CDR3 region has 11 residues. CDR3 loop: CSVEEQETQYF.

The chain has TRBV12-3 or TRBV12-4 and TRBJ2-2; TCRdb calls TRBD2, which cannot be checked without DNA. The CDR3 runs 17 residues. CDR3 sequence: CASSLLLAGVETGELFF.

The chain is built from TRBV29-1 and TRBJ2-5; TCRdb proposes TRBD1, but this gene call is untestable without DNA. Looked up from germline, CDR1 is SQVTM and CDR2 is ANQGSEA. The CDR3 spans 12 residues. CDR3: CSVGTGSETQYF.

This chain joins TRBV29-1 and TRBJ2-1; TCRdb calls TRBD2, which cannot be checked without DNA. This CDR3 comprises 14 residues. Germline CDR1 reads SQVTM; CDR2 reads ANQGSEA. CDR3 in amino acids: CSLESSPSYNEQFF.

The chain uses TRBV19 and TRBJ2-7; there is no DNA to check the TCRdb D call of TRBD1. Per the germline V gene, CDR1 is LNHDA and CDR2 is SQIVND (reference sequence). This CDR3 is built from 13 residues. The CDR3 is CASTGDSRSEQYF.

The CDR3 is CATLREGANTEAFF. The chain has TRBV6-2 or TRBV6-3 and TRBJ1-1. This CDR3 is 14 amino acids long. Per germline, CDR1 MNHEY and CDR2 SVGEGT.